The 14 T cell receptor beta chains listed next were all sequenced from one sample in a study of cytomegalovirus exposure and HLA in healthy donors. Vbeta (60) and Jbeta (13) primers were used in the PCR. Libraries were prepared by immunoSEQ multiplex PCR; TCRdb keeps only in-frame clonotypes and omits some of them. In total, the table holds 200,000 to 250,000 clones. Sequencing used PBMCs. These receptors came from a woman in her thirties in good health and CMV-seropositive.

This chain connects TRBV18 to TRBJ1-3; tentatively, D is TRBD1 (5 bases). The length of the CDR3 is 15 residues. V shed 5 bases and J shed 4 bases, with 15 bases lying between them. Germline V CDR1 and CDR2: KGHSH, LQKENI. CDR3 amino acids: CASSSGTSAGNTIYF. For the CDR3, the DNA is TGTGCCAGCTCAAGCGGGACGTCCGCGGGAAACACCATATATTTT.

The V and J genes are TRBV7-8 and TRBJ2-1; 15 nucleotides align to TRBD2. The V segment lost 5 bases and the J segment 6 bases; nucleotides outside the gene matches: 2. Germline V gene lookup returns CDR1 SGHVS and CDR2 FQNEAQ. This CDR3 has 15 amino acids. As DNA, the CDR3 is TGTGCCAGCAGCGAGGGACTAGCGGGAGGCAATGAGCAGTTCTTC. Its protein is CASSEGLAGGNEQFF.

The chain employs TRBV19 and TRBJ2-4, with 10 positions matching TRBD2. V lost 4 bases and J lost 0; bases outside the gene matches: 9. The CDR3 runs 18 residues. Germline V CDR1 and CDR2: LNHDA, SQIVND (reference sequence). The CDR3 region has the DNA TGTGCCAGTAGTACCCAAGCGGGGGGGGGTTTAGCCAAAAACATTCAGTACTTC. Translating gives CASSTQAGGGLAKNIQYF.

Worth noting for this clone: Different DNA sequences within this sample yield the same CDR3. This chain joins TRBV9 and TRBJ2-5, with D possibly being TRBD2 (5 bases). In germline, CDR1 is SGDLS, CDR2 YYNGEE. The CDR3 is made up of 16 amino acids. The ends were cut back, 0 bases at V and 4 bases at J, with 16 bases in the middle. DNA of the CDR3: TGTGCCAGCAGCGTAGGCCCTAGCAAGGGTGGAGAGACCCAGTACTTC. Translated: CASSVGPSKGGETQYF. Complete variable domain (other parts from reference TRBV9 and TRBJ2-5): DSGVTQTPKHLITATGQRVTLRCSPRSGDLSVYWYQQSLDQGLQFLIQYYNGEERAKGNILERFSAQQFPDLHSELNLSSLELGDSALYFCASSVGPSKGGETQYFGPGTRLLVL.

The CDR3 reads CASSHPQGNEQYF. CDR3 sequence (DNA): TGTGCCAGCAGTCATCCACAGGGGAACGAGCAGTACTTC. The rearrangement uses TRBV7-9 and TRBJ2-7; 7 bases align to TRBD1. This CDR3 has 13 residues. V gave up 6 bases and J gave up 5 bases; unmatched junction bases: 7. Germline CDR1 and CDR2: SEHNR and FQNEAQ (reference sequence).

J is TRBJ1-2 and V is TRBV27, with TRBD1 matching 9 bases. In germline, CDR1 is MNHEY, CDR2 SMNVEV (reference sequence). The CDR3 contains 16 residues. Trimming took 3 bases from V and 5 from J; bases not matched to a gene: 10. CDR3 sequence: CASSFGQGSLRYGYTF. CDR3 DNA: TGTGCCAGCAGTTTCGGACAGGGGTCCCTGAGGTATGGCTACACCTTC.

A word on this clone: An end of the junction differs from the germline gene, which may be a read error. V and J are TRBV5-4 and TRBJ2-1, with D perhaps TRBD2 (6 bases). The V gene's germline CDR1 is SGHNT and CDR2 YYREEE (reference sequence). The CDR3 totals 16 residues. The CDR3 DNA follows: TGTGCCAGCAGCTGGGGACTCCAAAACGGGTACAGTGAGCAGTTCTTC. Encoded protein: CASSWGLQNGYSEQFF.

This chain connects TRBV5-1 to TRBJ1-1; possibly TRBD1 for D (6 bases). There are 16 residues in the CDR3. The ends were cut back, 2 bases at V and 0 bases at J, with 14 bases in the middle. Germline V gene sequence: CDR1 SGHRS, CDR2 YFSETQ. CDR3 nucleotide sequence: TGCGCCAGCAGCTTCGGGTTTGGGGACATGAACACTGAAGCTTTCTTT. Protein sequence: CASSFGFGDMNTEAFF.

The V and J genes are TRBV27 and TRBJ1-5, with 8 nucleotides matching TRBD1. Germline lookup yields CDR1 MNHEY and CDR2 SMNVEV (reference sequence). The V segment lost 11 bases and the J segment 3 bases; nucleotides outside the gene matches: 12. CDR3 length: 15 residues. CDR3 in DNA: TGTGCCTCCCGGGCCAGGGGGCATGTCAATCAGCCCCAGCATTTT. It translates to CASRARGHVNQPQHF.

The V and J genes are TRBV5-1 and TRBJ2-5; 13 nucleotides align to TRBD2. CDR1 SGHRS and CDR2 YFSETQ come from the germline V gene. J was trimmed by 5 bases and V by 4 bases; bases with no gene match: 8. This CDR3 contains 16 residues. CDR3 protein: CASSTTGTSGVETQYF. CDR3 DNA sequence: TGCGCCAGCAGCACAACCGGGACTAGCGGGGTCGAGACCCAGTACTTC. Full variable domain (missing parts from reference TRBV5-1 and TRBJ2-5): KAGVTQTPRYLIKTRGQQVTLSCSPISGHRSVSWYQQTPGQGLQFLFEYFSETQRNKGNFPGRFSGRQFSNSRSEMNVSTLELGDSALYLCASSTTGTSGVETQYFGPGTRLLVL.

The V call is TRBV30, the J call TRBJ1-2; D possibly corresponds to TRBD1 (5 bases). Germline CDR1 and CDR2: GTSNPN and SVGIG (reference sequence). The V end was cut by 2 bases, the J end by 6 bases, with 13 bases between. The CDR3 length is 13 residues. As DNA, the CDR3 is TGTGCCTGGAGTTACAGGATCGACGATGGCTACACCTTC. Protein: CAWSYRIDDGYTF.

J is TRBJ1-5 and V is TRBV4-1; 10 nucleotides agree with TRBD1. Per the germline V gene, CDR1 is MGHRA and CDR2 is YSYEKL. CDR3 size: 22 residues. The J segment lost 1 base and the V segment lost 0 bases, leaving 18 bases of the junction unmatched. The CDR3 region is CASSQDRDRGGLAIGSNQPQHF. The CDR3, as DNA: TGCGCCAGCAGCCAAGACCGGGACAGGGGAGGGTTAGCGATAGGCAGCAATCAGCCCCAGCATTTT.

V gene TRBV28 combines with J gene TRBJ1-5, with 9 bases that match TRBD1. Germline assignment: CDR1 MDHEN and CDR2 SYDVKM. The ends lost 7 bases at V and 6 bases at J; junction bases unmatched: 10. This CDR3 is built from 15 residues. Here the CDR3 reads CASKITTGGSQPQHF. Written as DNA, the CDR3 is TGTGCCAGCAAAATAACAACAGGGGGCAGTCAGCCCCAGCATTTT.

The rearrangement uses TRBV6-1 and TRBJ1-3; 10 bases map to TRBD1. Unmatched junction bases numbered 4, after V lost 6 bases and J lost 2 bases. The CDR3 contains 15 residues. CDR1 is MNHNS, CDR2 SASEGT, per germline. The CDR3 spells CASRTGGHTGNTIYF. The CDR3 region has the DNA TGTGCCAGCAGGACAGGGGGCCATACTGGAAACACCATATATTTT.